A single sample is the source of the 23 T cell receptor beta chains below, sequenced in a study of control samples from healthy donors and cancer patients (dated by TCRdb to 2020 to 2022). Library preparation used the immunoSEQ multiplex PCR assay. The clones in this table, taken by TCRdb from immuneACCESS, are in-frame only. Not every clone is retained; where verified, under half of the shortfall comes from an unresolved V gene, and the cause of the rest is unknown. For this sample there are 210,000 or so clones; about 89% appear just once. About 1.7% of the sample lies in the top ten. The sequencing input was blood. The receptor source for this set is a man aged 25-45 years in good health.

J is TRBJ1-3 and V is TRBV7-8; D gene unclear. The CDR3 runs to 15 residues. V was trimmed by 2 bases and J by 2 bases, leaving 10 bases between them. Germline V CDR1 and CDR2: SGHVS, FQNEAQ. As DNA, the CDR3 is TGTGCCAGCAGCTTAATCGGCAGCCCTGGAAACACCATATATTTT. This sequence encodes CASSLIGSPGNTIYF.

The chain uses TRBV4-2 and TRBJ1-1, with 7 bases lining up with TRBD1. From germline, CDR1 is LGHNA and CDR2 YNFKEQ. V shed 4 bases, J shed 6 bases, and the junction held 11 bases outside the gene matches. The CDR3 runs 15 residues. The CDR3 region is CASSPNEGQFAEAFF. The CDR3 coding sequence is TGTGCCAGCAGCCCCAACGAGGGACAGTTCGCTGAAGCTTTCTTT.

This sequence joins TRBV19 and TRBJ1-2; 9 nucleotides align to TRBD1. Germline assignment: CDR1 LNHDA and CDR2 SQIVND (reference sequence). The CDR3 loop spans 14 amino acids. V shed 10 bases and J 6 bases; nucleotides not matched to a gene: 12. CDR3 coding DNA: TGTGCCACCTTGGACAGGGGAGCCCCCAATGGCTACACCTTC. Translated, it gives CATLDRGAPNGYTF.

J is TRBJ2-3 and V is TRBV29-1, with 7 bases lining up with TRBD2. The J segment lost 4 bases and the V segment lost 8 bases, leaving 21 bases of the junction unmatched. This CDR3 has 17 amino acids. The V gene's germline CDR1 is SQVTM and CDR2 ANQGSEA. CDR3 in amino acids: CSMTLSGGGTGADTQYF. The CDR3 DNA is TGCAGCATGACCCTCAGCGGCGGGGGTACCGGAGCAGATACGCAGTATTTT.

This rearrangement joins TRBV5-4 to TRBJ2-1, with 10 bases lining up with TRBD1. The V gene end was trimmed by 2 bases and the J gene end by 8 bases; junction bases not matched to a gene: 7. CDR3 length equals 15 residues. CDR1 and CDR2 from the germline V gene are SGHNT and YYREEE (reference sequence). The chain's CDR3 is CASSLMDRGVDEQFF. CDR3 sequence (DNA): TGTGCCAGCAGCTTAATGGACAGGGGGGTGGATGAGCAGTTCTTC.

V gene TRBV30 combines with J gene TRBJ1-3; 7 positions match TRBD1. The CDR3 is 14 amino acids. Germline trimming cut 0 bases from V and 6 bases from J; bases unmatched to any gene: 5. CDR1 is GTSNPN and CDR2 is SVGIG in the germline V gene (reference sequence). This CDR3 is CAWSVHQGENTIYF. CDR3 coding DNA: TGTGCCTGGAGTGTACACCAGGGGGAAAACACCATATATTTT.

The gene calls are TRBV5-5 and TRBJ1-2; D is possibly TRBD1 (6 bases). Germline-derived CDR1 and CDR2 are SGHKS and YYEKEE (reference sequence). The CDR3 is made up of 14 amino acids. Trimming removed 2 bases from V and 5 bases from J, with 13 bases in between. The CDR3, as DNA: TGTGCCAGCAGCTTCTCGGCGGGGGCATATGGCTACACCTTC. Amino acid sequence: CASSFSAGAYGYTF.

This sequence joins TRBV11-2 and TRBJ2-7; D might be TRBD1 (5 bases). This CDR3 comprises 16 residues. The germline V and J ends were trimmed by 2 bases and 5 bases, with 19 bases remaining between them. Germline CDR1 and CDR2: SGHAT and FQNNGV. The CDR3 DNA is TGTGCCAGCAGCTTACGCACAAGGGGATCAGTGGACGAGCAGTACTTC. Its translation is CASSLRTRGSVDEQYF.

This chain uses TRBV12-5 with TRBJ2-7; D might be TRBD2 (6 bases). V dropped 5 bases and J dropped 2 bases, with 13 bases sitting between them. This CDR3 has 14 residues. Germline CDR1 LGHNT, CDR2 FRNRAP. CDR3 protein: CASGPAGLPYEQYF. CDR3 DNA: TGTGCTAGTGGTCCTGCGGGGCTTCCCTACGAGCAGTACTTC.

Regarding this clone: This sample includes further DNA sequences coding for the same CDR3. This chain connects TRBV6-5 to TRBJ1-1, with 7 bases that match TRBD1. With 2 bases clipped from V and 1 base from J, the junction kept 1 base outside the gene matches. Germline CDR1 is MNHEY and CDR2 is SVGAGI. CDR3 size: 14 residues. The CDR3 here is CASSYRTGNTEAFF. Written as DNA, the CDR3 is TGTGCCAGCAGTTACCGGACAGGGAACACTGAAGCTTTCTTT.

The chain is built from TRBV7-9 and TRBJ1-1; D uncertain. CDR1 is SEHNR, CDR2 FQNEAQ, per germline (reference sequence). V lost 5 bases and J lost 7, with 14 bases in between. The CDR3 is made up of 13 amino acids. CDR3 DNA sequence: TGTGCCAGCAGCCCCGGGTCTGGCAGTGAAGCTTTCTTT. Its translation is CASSPGSGSEAFF.

V and J are TRBV7-8 and TRBJ1-6; 9 nucleotides match TRBD1. Germline CDR1 and CDR2: SGHVS and FQNEAQ. With V trimmed by 5 bases and J by 9 bases, 14 bases remained unmatched. The CDR3 extends over 17 amino acids. The CDR3 DNA sequence: TGTGCCAGCAGCCTTTGGACAGGGGACCGACTCGGTTCACCCCTCCACTTT. Residues: CASSLWTGDRLGSPLHF.

This rearrangement joins TRBV9 to TRBJ2-1; D may match TRBD1 or TRBD2 (6 bases each). With 4 bases removed from V and 2 bases from J, the gap between germline ends came to 13 bases. Per germline, CDR1 SGDLS and CDR2 YYNGEE. The CDR3 is made up of 15 amino acids. The CDR3 DNA reads TGTGCCAGCAGCCTCGGGGGCGAGACCTACAATGAGCAGTTCTTC. Translating gives CASSLGGETYNEQFF.

The rearrangement uses TRBV3-1 (or the pseudogene TRBV3-2) and TRBJ2-2; the match to TRBD2 covers 7 bases. The V segment lost 10 bases and the J segment 4 bases; nucleotides outside the gene matches: 6. Germline V gene sequence: CDR1 LGHDT, CDR2 YNNKEL (reference sequence). The CDR3 sequence is 13 residues long. This CDR3 reads CATQRGSTGELFF. The DNA for the CDR3 is TGTGCCACCCAGCGGGGTTCCACCGGGGAGCTGTTTTTT.

The V gene is TRBV12-3 or TRBV12-4, the J gene TRBJ2-7; 7 bases line up with TRBD1. The CDR3 extends over 12 amino acids. V shed 8 bases and J 3 bases; nucleotides not matched to a gene: 4. The CDR3 reads CASGRDSYEQYF. The DNA of the CDR3 is TGTGCCAGCGGCCGGGACAGCTACGAGCAGTACTTC.

The V and J genes are TRBV9 and TRBJ1-4; D perhaps matches TRBD1 (6 bases). This CDR3 region has 14 residues. The V end lost 0 bases, the J end lost 8 bases, and 11 bases lay between the germline ends. CDR1 is SGDLS, CDR2 YYNGEE, per germline. The DNA for the CDR3 is TGTGCCAGCAGCGTAGCGGGGGGGCACGAAAAACTGTTTTTT. Translated: CASSVAGGHEKLFF.

V is TRBV9 and J is TRBJ2-3; D unresolved. The CDR3 extends over 15 amino acids. Germline loops: CDR1 SGDLS, CDR2 YYNGEE. Trimming stripped 0 bases from V and 3 bases from J, with 11 bases between. In DNA form, the CDR3 reads TGTGCCAGCAGCGTAGACGGCAGAGTAACAGATACGCAGTATTTT. It specifies CASSVDGRVTDTQYF.

The chain carries TRBV6-5 and TRBJ2-7; a weak D match, TRBD2 (5 bases). Germline CDR1 MNHEY, CDR2 SVGAGI. CDR3 length: 14 residues. Trimming removed 0 bases from V and 2 bases from J, with 8 bases in between. The CDR3 protein is CASSYSRVTYEQYF. The CDR3, as DNA: TGTGCCAGCAGTTACTCGAGGGTTACCTACGAGCAGTACTTC.

The V call is TRBV2, the J call TRBJ1-2; 8 bases match TRBD1. V trimming: 8 bases; J trimming: 4 bases; junction bases outside the gene matches: 3. Germline lookup yields CDR1 SNHLY and CDR2 FYNNEI. The CDR3 consists of 12 residues. In DNA, the CDR3 is TGTGCCAGCTCAGGGGGCGTCTATGGCTACACCTTC. It translates to CASSGGVYGYTF.

V and J are TRBV18 and TRBJ2-2; 8 positions match TRBD1. Germline loops: CDR1 KGHSH, CDR2 LQKENI. The CDR3 extends over 16 amino acids. The V gene end was trimmed by 3 bases and the J gene end by 1 base; junction bases not matched to a gene: 4. CDR3 protein: CASSPPGTGNTGELFF. CDR3 DNA sequence: TGTGCCAGCTCACCGCCCGGGACAGGGAACACCGGGGAGCTGTTTTTT.

This clone showed up just once. V usage is TRBV7-9 and J usage is TRBJ1-2; D possibly corresponds to TRBD1 (6 bases). V lost 3 bases, J lost 6 bases, and 11 bases lay in between. Germline assignment: CDR1 SEHNR and CDR2 FQNEAQ (reference sequence). CDR3 length equals 13 residues. This chain's CDR3 is CASSFASGDGYTF. The CDR3 DNA reads as TGTGCCAGCAGCTTTGCGTCAGGGGATGGCTACACCTTC. Full variable domain (outside the CDR3, taken from reference TRBV7-9 and TRBJ1-2): DTGVSQNPRHKITKRGQNVTFRCDPISEHNRLYWYRQTLGQGPEFLTYFQNEAQLEKSRLLSDRFSAERPKGSFSTLEIQRTEQGDSAMYLCASSFASGDGYTFGSGTRLTVV.

This sequence joins TRBV12-3 or TRBV12-4 and TRBJ1-3, with a tentative D call TRBD1 (5 bases). Trimming removed 0 bases at V and 13 bases at J, with 13 bases between. This CDR3 contains 13 residues. The CDR3 DNA sequence: TGTGCCAGCAGTTTAGCGGGGCTCCCTTGGATATATTTT. Protein product: CASSLAGLPWIYF.

The V and J genes are TRBV7-8 and TRBJ1-4; weak D call: TRBD1 (5 bases). The CDR3 contains 17 residues. V lost 0 bases and J lost 5, with 16 bases in between. Germline lookup yields CDR1 SGHVS and CDR2 FQNEAQ. The CDR3 protein is CASSLAPGHAGNEKLFF. The CDR3, as DNA: TGTGCCAGCAGCTTAGCGCCGGGGCACGCGGGAAATGAAAAACTGTTTTTT.